One sample yielded the 27 T cell receptor beta chains listed below, sequenced in a study of TIL therapy for anti-PD-1-resistant metastatic lung cancer. Sequencing used immunoSEQ v3. Data came from immunoSEQ multiplex PCR; TCRdb stores just in-frame clones and leaves some out. The data contain about 95,000 clones, 50% to 70% of them singletons. Noted time point: pre-treatment sample, taken before nivolumab and TIL therapy. The tumor samples were excised metastases, mostly pleural nodules or supraclavicular lymph nodes. The input for sequencing was tumor tissue, taken at baseline. Receptors were obtained from a person aged 25-85 years with non-small cell lung cancer.

V and J are TRBV27 and TRBJ2-7; unclear D gene. Germline-derived CDR1 and CDR2 are MNHEY and SMNVEV (reference sequence). Trimming took 1 base from V and 2 from J, leaving 6 bases between them. The CDR3 is 13 residues long. CDR3 sequence: CASSLYAAYEQYF. CDR3 DNA sequence: TGTGCCAGCAGTTTATACGCAGCCTACGAGCAGTACTTC.

The chain has TRBV6-2 or TRBV6-3 and TRBJ2-1; 11 nucleotides match TRBD2. This CDR3 region has 15 residues. CDR1 and CDR2 (germline): MNHEY, SVGEGT. With 6 bases clipped from V and 12 bases from J, the junction kept 13 bases outside the gene matches. This CDR3 is CASSRTGTSGKGQFF. In DNA form, the CDR3 reads TGTGCCAGCAGCCGGACCGGGACTAGCGGAAAAGGGCAGTTCTTC.

This chain connects TRBV11-2 to TRBJ2-7; 11 nucleotides agree with TRBD1. J lost 3 bases, V lost 5 bases, and 3 bases had no gene match. The CDR3 is made up of 14 amino acids. Germline values: CDR1 SGHAT, CDR2 FQNNGV. CDR3 DNA: TGTGCCAGCAGCCTAGGGACAGGGGGCTACGAGCAGTACTTC. Protein: CASSLGTGGYEQYF.

This clone was found a few times. The chain uses TRBV18 and TRBJ2-7, with 7 bases identical to TRBD1. Germline CDR1 reads KGHSH; CDR2 reads LQKENI. V lost 1 base to trimming and J lost 3 bases; unmatched junction nucleotides: 6. This CDR3 comprises 15 residues. The DNA for the CDR3 is TGTGCCAGCTCACCACTGGACAGGATTTTCTACGAGCAGTACTTC. Translating gives CASSPLDRIFYEQYF.

V usage is TRBV5-1 and J usage is TRBJ2-1; TRBD1 might be the D (6 bases). CDR3 length: 16 residues. Germline assignment: CDR1 SGHRS and CDR2 YFSETQ. V shed 5 bases and J shed 6 bases, with 21 bases lying between them. In nucleotides, the CDR3 is TGCGCCAGCAGAAATCTCGGGACATTATATCTCAATGAGCAGTTCTTC. It translates to CASRNLGTLYLNEQFF.

The chain has TRBV5-6 and TRBJ2-1, with 14 bases aligning to TRBD2. The CDR3 is 18 amino acids. The germline CDR1 and CDR2 sequences are SGHDT and YYEEEE. The V segment lost 4 bases and the J segment 2 bases; nucleotides outside the gene matches: 8. CDR3 protein: CASSAGTSGGGAYNEQFF. The CDR3 region has the DNA TGTGCCAGCAGCGCCGGGACTAGCGGGGGCGGGGCCTACAATGAGCAGTTCTTC.

The V call is TRBV18, the J call TRBJ1-3; D unresolved. Per germline, CDR1 KGHSH and CDR2 LQKENI. The CDR3 covers 15 residues. Trimming cost V 0 bases and J 1 base, with 7 bases left between them. The CDR3 spells CASSPPVGSGNTIYF. DNA for the CDR3: TGTGCCAGCTCACCACCGGTCGGGTCTGGAAACACCATATATTTT.

The CDR3 is CASSKGAGGTHEQYF. The CDR3 nucleotides read TGTGCCAGCAGCAAGGGGGCGGGAGGGACCCACGAGCAGTACTTC. This rearrangement joins TRBV6-4 to TRBJ2-7, with TRBD2 matching over 9 bases. The CDR3 length is 15 residues. Per the germline V gene, CDR1 is MRHNA and CDR2 is SNTAGT. V was pared by 6 bases and J by 5 bases, with 11 bases of the junction left unmatched.

The table lists this clone with a few counts. V is TRBV12-5 and J is TRBJ1-2, with D perhaps matching TRBD1 (5 bases). Germline values: CDR1 LGHNT, CDR2 FRNRAP. V lost 5 bases to trimming and J lost 7 bases, with 11 bases between them. The CDR3 extends over 12 amino acids. CDR3 DNA sequence: TGTGCTAGTGGTCCCGTCGGGGGTGGCTACACCTTC. Translation: CASGPVGGGYTF.

This chain links TRBV6-6 with TRBJ2-2, with a weak D call TRBD1 (6 bases). There are 21 residues in the CDR3. Per germline, CDR1 MNHNY and CDR2 SVGAGI (reference sequence). Trimming cost V 5 bases and J 6 bases, with 34 bases left between them. The CDR3 coding sequence is TGTGCCAGCAGTCCACGCTACGGGGACCTCTGGGACATATTCAACTCCGGGGAGCTGTTTTTT. As protein: CASSPRYGDLWDIFNSGELFF.

The rearrangement links TRBV18 to TRBJ2-1; D possibly corresponds to TRBD1 (6 bases). Germline V gene lookup returns CDR1 KGHSH and CDR2 LQKENI. This CDR3 region has 21 residues. Trimming stripped 3 bases from V and 6 bases from J, with 33 bases between. The CDR3 is CASSPSTGTPNFGADLNEQFF. CDR3 DNA sequence: TGTGCCAGCTCACCTTCGACCGGGACACCGAATTTTGGCGCCGACCTCAATGAGCAGTTCTTC.

The chain links TRBV30 to TRBJ2-3; D not certain. V was pared by 2 bases and J by 6 bases, with 12 bases between. Germline V CDR1 and CDR2: GTSNPN, SVGIG (reference sequence). The CDR3 is made up of 13 amino acids. This CDR3 reads CAWSPPQGDTQYF. CDR3 bases: TGTGCCTGGAGTCCCCCCCAAGGGGATACGCAGTATTTT.

The rearrangement links TRBV18 to TRBJ1-1; weak D call: TRBD1 (5 bases). Germline assignment: CDR1 KGHSH and CDR2 LQKENI. There are 14 residues in the CDR3. Between the trimmed V and J ends, which lost 2 bases and 0 bases, there was a span of 7 bases. The CDR3 coding sequence is TGTGCCAGCTCACCAGAAGGGGTGAACACTGAAGCTTTCTTT. As protein: CASSPEGVNTEAFF.

This clone has a handful of counts. The genes are TRBV15 and TRBJ1-1, with 9 positions matching TRBD1. Germline trimming cut 4 bases from V and 1 base from J; bases unmatched to any gene: 1. CDR3 size: 14 residues. Germline CDR1 is LNHNV and CDR2 is YYDKDF (reference sequence). The CDR3 protein is CATSTGQGNTEAFF. CDR3 DNA: TGTGCCACCAGCACGGGACAGGGGAACACTGAAGCTTTCTTT.

The CDR3 sequence: CASSYSSAGQPQHF. The DNA for the CDR3 is TGTGCCAGCAGTTACTCGTCAGCCGGTCAGCCCCAGCATTTT. This chain connects TRBV6-2 or TRBV6-3 to TRBJ1-5, with no clear D. The germline CDR1 and CDR2 sequences are MNHEY and SVGEGT. The CDR3 runs to 14 residues. V was pared by 0 bases and J by 6 bases, with 9 bases between.

The gene calls are TRBV24-1 and TRBJ2-5; D may be TRBD2 (6 bases). The CDR3 spans 15 residues. Germline lookup yields CDR1 KGHDR and CDR2 SFDVKD. The V end lost 3 bases, the J end lost 5 bases, and 15 bases lay between the germline ends. CDR3 region: CATSDPRRREETQYF. As DNA, the CDR3 is TGTGCCACCAGTGATCCCCGTCGGAGGGAGGAGACCCAGTACTTC.

This sequence joins TRBV6-6 and TRBJ1-4; D is unresolved. CDR3 length: 14 residues. The V end lost 0 bases, the J end lost 4 bases, and 6 bases lay between the germline ends. Per the germline V gene, CDR1 is MNHNY and CDR2 is SVGAGI (reference sequence). CDR3: CASSYSNSNEKLFF. For the CDR3, the DNA is TGTGCCAGCAGTTACTCTAACAGTAATGAAAAACTGTTTTTT.

The chain recombines TRBV12-3 or TRBV12-4 with TRBJ1-6; tentatively, D is TRBD1 (6 bases). CDR3 size: 12 residues. V lost 11 bases, J lost 6 bases, and 11 bases lay in between. The CDR3 sequence: CACCRGNSPLHF. The CDR3 region has the DNA TGTGCCTGCTGCAGGGGTAATTCACCCCTCCACTTT.

J is TRBJ2-7 and V is TRBV5-1; TRBD2 agrees at 15 bases. The CDR3 consists of 17 residues. With V trimmed by 0 bases and J by 3 bases, 4 bases remained unmatched. The V gene's germline CDR1 is SGHRS and CDR2 YFSETQ. CDR3 residues: CASSLGTSGRVFYEQYF. CDR3 DNA: TGCGCCAGCAGCTTGGGGACTAGCGGGAGGGTATTCTACGAGCAGTACTTC. Filled out from reference TRBV5-1 and TRBJ2-7, the complete variable domain reads KAGVTQTPRYLIKTRGQQVTLSCSPISGHRSVSWYQQTPGQGLQFLFEYFSETQRNKGNFPGRFSGRQFSNSRSEMNVSTLELGDSALYLCASSLGTSGRVFYEQYFGPGTRLTVT.

V is TRBV5-6 and J is TRBJ2-5; possibly TRBD2 for D (5 bases). CDR3 length: 15 residues. V lost 4 bases to trimming and J lost 0 bases, with 13 bases between them. Germline V CDR1 and CDR2: SGHDT, YYEEEE. The CDR3 sequence: CASSPVGVNQETQYF. DNA of the CDR3: TGTGCCAGCAGCCCCGTCGGGGTGAACCAAGAGACCCAGTACTTC.

The CDR3 DNA follows: TGTGCCAGCACAGCCGCCGGGACAGATGAAGCTTTCTTT. Its translation is CASTAAGTDEAFF. The gene calls are TRBV7-9 and TRBJ1-1, with 7 bases matching TRBD1. V lost 7 bases to trimming and J lost 7 bases; unmatched junction nucleotides: 9. Per the germline V gene, CDR1 is SEHNR and CDR2 is FQNEAQ (reference sequence). This CDR3 spans 13 amino acids.

CDR3 DNA sequence: TGTGCCAGCAGCCGGGCTAACAGGGAGACCCAGTACTTC. Its translation is CASSRANRETQYF. The chain combines TRBV2 with TRBJ2-5; weak D call: TRBD1 (5 bases). Trimming removed 6 bases at V and 5 bases at J, with 13 bases between. CDR3 length: 13 amino acids. CDR1 is SNHLY and CDR2 is FYNNEI in the germline V gene.

The chain employs TRBV6-1 and TRBJ1-2; the D gene is possibly TRBD1 (5 bases). Per the germline V gene, CDR1 is MNHNS and CDR2 is SASEGT. Trimming shortened V by 3 bases and J by 2 bases, and 10 bases separated the two germline ends. The CDR3 is 14 amino acids. The CDR3 sequence: CASSDRGRNYGYTF. CDR3 coding DNA: TGTGCCAGCAGTGATAGGGGACGAAACTATGGCTACACCTTC.

The rearrangement uses TRBV20-1 and TRBJ1-4; 8 bases line up with TRBD1. The CDR3 has 11 amino acids. V shed 6 bases, J shed 8 bases, and the junction held 2 bases outside the gene matches. Germline V gene lookup returns CDR1 DFQATT and CDR2 SNEGSKA (reference sequence). CDR3 protein: CSARDREKLFF. CDR3 bases: TGCAGTGCGAGGGACAGGGAAAAACTGTTTTTT.

The genes are TRBV28 and TRBJ2-7; TRBD1 or TRBD2 may be the D gene (5 bases each). The germline gives CDR1 MDHEN, CDR2 SYDVKM. The CDR3 is 17 residues long. V gave up 7 bases and J gave up 5 bases, with 27 bases separating them. CDR3 in amino acids: CASTLRASPLGGHEQYF. The CDR3 nucleotides are TGTGCCAGCACCCTCAGGGCTAGCCCCCTTGGAGGCCACGAGCAGTACTTC.

J is TRBJ1-2 and V is TRBV4-1; no reliable D call. The length of the CDR3 is 11 residues. The V gene's germline CDR1 is MGHRA and CDR2 YSYEKL. Trimming stripped 3 bases from V and 7 bases from J, with 6 bases between. The CDR3 coding sequence is TGCGCCAGCAGCCACGGTCGTGGCTACACCTTC. It codes for CASSHGRGYTF.

This clone was counted once. The chain combines TRBV4-3 with TRBJ2-3; 12 bases match TRBD2. The CDR3 has 19 amino acids. Germline trimming cut 3 bases from V and 1 base from J; bases unmatched to any gene: 11. Germline V gene lookup returns CDR1 LGHNA and CDR2 YSLEER. The CDR3 DNA reads TGCGCCAGCAGCCACAATCTAGCGGGGGGGAGGCTACGCACAGATACGCAGTATTTT. Its protein is CASSHNLAGGRLRTDTQYF.